This entry features one TCR beta chain sequence. The sample belongs to a study of blood T cell repertoires in COVID-19. At the level of the study: The United States, Italy and Spain supplied acute and convalescent COVID-19 samples. PBMCs, B-cell-depleted T cells, or T cells provided the cDNA or gDNA that made up the material.

Data came from immunoSEQ multiplex PCR; TCRdb stores just in-frame clones and leaves some out. Of about 68,000 clones in the sample, roughly nine tenths are singletons; the top ten hold 2.5% to 3%. The CDR3 runs to 15 residues. Germline V gene lookup returns CDR1 MNHEY and CDR2 SMNVEV (reference sequence). J lost 6 bases, V lost 5 bases, and 9 bases had no gene match. The clonotype was recovered from a man aged 50 to 60 with acute or convalescent COVID-19. The chain has TRBV27 and TRBJ2-1, with 8 bases matching TRBD1. Input material: peripheral blood. CDR3 sequence (DNA): TGTGCCAGCAGTACCTTGGACAGGGCGGTCAATGAGCAGTTCTTC. As protein: CASSTLDRAVNEQFF.